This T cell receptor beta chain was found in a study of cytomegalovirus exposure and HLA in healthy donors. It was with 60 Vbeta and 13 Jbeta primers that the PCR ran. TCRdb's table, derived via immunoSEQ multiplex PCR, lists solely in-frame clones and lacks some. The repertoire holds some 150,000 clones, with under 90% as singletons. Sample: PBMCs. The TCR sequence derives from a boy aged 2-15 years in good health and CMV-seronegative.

In DNA form, the CDR3 reads TGTGCCATTAGCGGGGGAGGAGACACTGAAGCTTTCTTT. The encoded protein is CAISGGGDTEAFF. V usage is TRBV10-3 and J usage is TRBJ1-1, with D tentatively TRBD1 (5 bases). From germline, CDR1 is ENHRY and CDR2 SYGVKD. Trimming removed 9 bases from V and 3 bases from J, with 14 bases in between. The CDR3 sequence is 13 residues long.